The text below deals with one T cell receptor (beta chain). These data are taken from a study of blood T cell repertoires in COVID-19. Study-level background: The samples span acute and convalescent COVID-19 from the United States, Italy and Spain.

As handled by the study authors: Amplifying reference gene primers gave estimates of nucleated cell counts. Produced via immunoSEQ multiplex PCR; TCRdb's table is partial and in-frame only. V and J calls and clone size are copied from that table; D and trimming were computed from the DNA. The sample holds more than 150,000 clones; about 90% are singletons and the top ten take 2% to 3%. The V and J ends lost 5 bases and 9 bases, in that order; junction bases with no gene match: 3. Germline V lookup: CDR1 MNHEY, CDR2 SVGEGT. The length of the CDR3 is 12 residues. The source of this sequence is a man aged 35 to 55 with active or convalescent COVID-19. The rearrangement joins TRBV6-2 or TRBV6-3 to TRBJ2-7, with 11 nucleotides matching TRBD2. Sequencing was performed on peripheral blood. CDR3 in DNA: TGTGCCAGCAGTCCCGGGACTAGCGGGCAGTACTTC. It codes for CASSPGTSGQYF.